This T cell receptor beta chain was retrieved from a study of PD-L1 blockade in urothelial cancer. Across the study: Of some 30 patients, some 24 were males with bladder-origin urothelial cancer. The analyses of blood took place 3 weeks (second dose) and 6 weeks after treatment start. As for prior chemotherapy regimens, patients had received 0 to 3.

The time point is: pretreatment peripheral blood. The CDR3 consists of 13 residues. Losses at the gene ends were 6 bases for V and 3 bases for J; bases not matched to a gene: 5. Germline V lookup: CDR1 MDHEN, CDR2 SYDVKM. Added to each PCR by spiking were synthetic TCR analog templates. The protocol was immunoSEQ multiplex PCR, while the TCRdb copy is restricted to in-frame clones and leaves out a portion. This sample has roughly 52,000 clones, with 79% found just once. This clonotype was obtained from a man between 65 and 85 years old with urothelial cancer. This material consisted of PBMCs, taken around atezolizumab (anti-PD-L1) treatment. The chain recombines TRBV28 with TRBJ2-7, with TRBD1 matching over 7 bases. Here the CDR3 DNA reads TGTGCCAGCAGGAAGACAGGGATCTACGAGCAGTACTTC. This codes for CASRKTGIYEQYF. The variable domain in full, completed from reference TRBV28 and TRBJ2-7, reads DVKVTQSSRYLVKRTGEKVFLECVQDMDHENMFWYRQDPGLGLRLIYFSYDVKMKEKGDIPEGYSVSREKKERFSLILESASTNQTSMYLCASRKTGIYEQYFGPGTRLTVT.